Each of the 13 T cell receptor beta chains below was sequenced from the same sample in a study of CD8 T cells in ankylosing spondylitis. Each CDR3 protein is one row after TCRdb ran MiXCR on the 5' RACE reads. This repertoire shows tens of thousands of distinct CDR3 sequences, around a tenth found once; its top ten account for approximately 15%. The sample comprised blood, either unsorted or a sorted T cell fraction (not recorded which). The source of these receptors is a male donor with ankylosing spondylitis or in good health (not recorded which).

The J gene is TRBJ1-1, the V gene TRBV6-6; 7 positions match TRBD1. The CDR3 extends over 13 amino acids. The trim removed 2 bases at V and 7 bases at J, leaving 4 bases unmatched. Germline assignment: CDR1 MNHNY and CDR2 SVGAGI (reference sequence). The CDR3 reads CASSYHRGYEAFF. CDR3 coding DNA: TGTGCCAGCAGTTACCACAGGGGATATGAAGCTTTCTTT.

There are a few counts of this clonotype. This chain uses TRBV2 with TRBJ1-2; D uncertain. CDR3 length: 14 residues. V was pared by 4 bases and J by 3 bases, with 12 bases between. The germline V gene encodes CDR1 SNHLY and CDR2 FYNNEI. In nucleotides, the CDR3 is TGTGCCAGCAGTGTTGCAGCAGACTACTATGGCTACACCTTC. Encoded protein: CASSVAADYYGYTF.

For this clonotype: A much larger clone sits a single nucleotide away, making a read error possible. The chain couples TRBV7-8 to TRBJ2-7; no definite D call. Germline V gives CDR1 SGHVS, CDR2 FQNEAQ. The CDR3 has 14 amino acids. For the CDR3, the DNA is TGTGCCAGCAGCTTAGTAGGCTCCTCCTACGAGCAGTGCTTC. Translation gives CASSLVGSSYEQCF.

This clonotype was observed at least ten times. The chain is built from TRBV27 and TRBJ1-1; 7 bases match TRBD1. CDR3 length: 16 amino acids. The germline V gene has CDR1 MNHEY and CDR2 SMNVEV (reference sequence). Trimming at V came to 2 bases and at J to 8 bases, leaving 14 bases not matched to a gene. CDR3 coding DNA: TGTGCCAGCAGTTTAGTTCCAGGGGGAGCGTTCTCGGAAGCTTTCTTT. It codes for CASSLVPGGAFSEAFF.

This clonotype was counted many times. V is TRBV12-3 or TRBV12-4 and J is TRBJ2-7, with 9 bases fitting TRBD1. This CDR3 is 14 amino acids long. V shed 7 bases and J 4 bases; nucleotides not matched to a gene: 8. CDR3 in DNA: TGTGCCAGCACCGCCGGGACAGGGATATACGAGCAGTACTTC. Its translation is CASTAGTGIYEQYF.

The V call is TRBV5-6, the J call TRBJ2-5; 11 bases match TRBD2. The germline V gene encodes CDR1 SGHDT and CDR2 YYEEEE. V shed 6 bases, J shed 4 bases, and the junction held 8 bases outside the gene matches. The CDR3 sequence is 15 residues long. DNA for the CDR3: TGTGCCAGCACCCCTGGAGGACTAGCGGGAGAGACCCAGTACTTC. Amino acid sequence: CASTPGGLAGETQYF.

DNA of the CDR3: TGTGCCAGTAGTATAGCGTCTTTGAAGACAGGGGGCAGAAACACTGAAGCTTTCTTT. It specifies CASSIASLKTGGRNTEAFF. The chain joins TRBV19 to TRBJ1-1; the match to TRBD1 covers 10 bases. Germline assignment: CDR1 LNHDA and CDR2 SQIVND (reference sequence). J was trimmed by 2 bases and V by 1 base; bases with no gene match: 13. The CDR3 has 19 amino acids.

J is TRBJ2-1 and V is TRBV2; 10 bases agree with TRBD2. This CDR3 is built from 14 residues. V trimming: 8 bases; J trimming: 6 bases; junction bases outside the gene matches: 7. The V gene's germline CDR1 is SNHLY and CDR2 FYNNEI. This CDR3 is CASAGGLALNEQFF. CDR3 coding DNA: TGTGCCAGCGCGGGGGGACTAGCGCTCAATGAGCAGTTCTTC.

The gene calls are TRBV18 and TRBJ2-7; 9 bases map to TRBD2. V shed 2 bases and J 1 base; nucleotides not matched to a gene: 6. The CDR3 sequence is 16 residues long. The germline gives CDR1 KGHSH, CDR2 LQKENI. CDR3 nucleotides: TGTGCCAGCTCACCAGATCGCGGGAGGGCTTCCTACGAGCAGTACTTC. Protein product: CASSPDRGRASYEQYF. Supplemented by reference TRBV18 and TRBJ2-7, the full variable domain reads NAGVMQNPRHLVRRRGQEARLRCSPMKGHSHVYWYRQLPEEGLKFMVYLQKENIIDESGMPKERFSAEFPKEGPSILRIQQVVRGDSAAYFCASSPDRGRASYEQYFGPGTRLTVT.

This clonotype was counted ten times or more. The chain joins TRBV12-3 or TRBV12-4 to TRBJ1-5; D is possibly TRBD1 (5 bases). This CDR3 has 15 amino acids. Between the trimmed V and J ends, which lost 7 bases and 0 bases, there was a span of 13 bases. The CDR3 spells CASIKDGGSNQPQHF. Here the CDR3 DNA reads TGTGCCAGCATCAAGGACGGGGGTAGCAATCAGCCCCAGCATTTT.

This clonotype occurred a few times. The chain links TRBV3-1 to TRBJ1-6; D may be TRBD1 (5 bases). This CDR3 is built from 15 residues. V was cut by 1 base and J by 10 bases, with 14 bases left in between. Germline CDR1 is LGHDT and CDR2 is YNNKEL (reference sequence). CDR3 region: CASSQGGARGSPLHF. As DNA, the CDR3 is TGTGCCAGCAGCCAAGGAGGGGCTCGGGGATCACCCCTCCACTTT. The whole variable domain, filled in from reference TRBV3-1 and TRBJ1-6, reads DTAVSQTPKYLVTQMGNDKSIKCEQNLGHDTMYWYKQDSKKFLKIMFSYNNKELIINETVPNRFSPKSPDKAHLNLHINSLELGDSAVYFCASSQGGARGSPLHFGNGTRLTVT.

This clonotype was picked up many times. The genes are TRBV7-8 and TRBJ2-7; weak D call: TRBD1 (5 bases). Trimming cost V 5 bases and J 0 bases, with 11 bases left between them. Germline lookup yields CDR1 SGHVS and CDR2 FQNEAQ. There are 14 residues in the CDR3. DNA for the CDR3: TGTGCCAGCAGCGATCGACAGCACTCCTACGAGCAGTACTTC. The encoded protein is CASSDRQHSYEQYF.

The sample holds many counts of this clonotype. The CDR3 region is CASSDGTSRETQYF. The CDR3 DNA follows: TGTGCCAGCAGTGACGGGACTAGCCGAGAGACCCAGTACTTC. The chain combines TRBV6-2 or TRBV6-3 with TRBJ2-5; 9 positions agree with TRBD2. Germline CDR1 is MNHEY and CDR2 is SVGEGT. V trimming: 5 bases; J trimming: 4 bases; junction bases outside the gene matches: 5. The CDR3 loop spans 14 amino acids.